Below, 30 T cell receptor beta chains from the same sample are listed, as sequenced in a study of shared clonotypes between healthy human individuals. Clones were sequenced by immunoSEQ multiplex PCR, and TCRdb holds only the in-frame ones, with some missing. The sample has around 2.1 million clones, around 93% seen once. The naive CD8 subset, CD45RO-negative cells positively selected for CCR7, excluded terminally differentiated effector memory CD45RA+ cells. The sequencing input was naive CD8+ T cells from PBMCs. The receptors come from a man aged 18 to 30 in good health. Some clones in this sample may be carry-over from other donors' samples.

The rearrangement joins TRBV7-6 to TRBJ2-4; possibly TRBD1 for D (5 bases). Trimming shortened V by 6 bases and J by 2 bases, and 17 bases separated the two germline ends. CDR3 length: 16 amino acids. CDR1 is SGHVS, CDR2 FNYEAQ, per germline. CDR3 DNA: TGTGCCAGCAGTTACACAGGTTGGATGTCCAAAAACATTCAGTACTTC. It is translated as CASSYTGWMSKNIQYF.

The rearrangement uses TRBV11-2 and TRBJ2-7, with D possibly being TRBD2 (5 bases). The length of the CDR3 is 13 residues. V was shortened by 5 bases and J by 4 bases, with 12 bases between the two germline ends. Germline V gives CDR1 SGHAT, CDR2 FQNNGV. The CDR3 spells CASSPGSNYEQYF. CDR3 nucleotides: TGTGCCAGCAGCCCTGGGAGCAATTACGAGCAGTACTTC.

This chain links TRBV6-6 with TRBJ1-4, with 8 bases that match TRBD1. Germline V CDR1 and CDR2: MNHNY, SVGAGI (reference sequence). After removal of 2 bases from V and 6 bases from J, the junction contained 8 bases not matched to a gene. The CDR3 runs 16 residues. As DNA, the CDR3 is TGTGCCAGCAGTTACCCCAGGACAGGGTCGGATGAAAAACTGTTTTTT. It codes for CASSYPRTGSDEKLFF.

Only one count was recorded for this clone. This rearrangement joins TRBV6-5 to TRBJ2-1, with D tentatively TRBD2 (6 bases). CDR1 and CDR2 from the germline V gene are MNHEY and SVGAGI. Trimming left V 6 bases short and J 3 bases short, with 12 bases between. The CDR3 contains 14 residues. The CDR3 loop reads CASSRRDLYNEQFF. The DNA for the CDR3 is TGTGCCAGCAGCCGGCGGGACCTCTACAATGAGCAGTTCTTC.

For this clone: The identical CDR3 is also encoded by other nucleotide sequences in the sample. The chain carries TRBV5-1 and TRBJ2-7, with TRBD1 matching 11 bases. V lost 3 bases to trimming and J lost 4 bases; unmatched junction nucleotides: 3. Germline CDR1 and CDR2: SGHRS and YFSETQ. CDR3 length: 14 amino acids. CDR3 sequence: CASSSRDRGYEQYF. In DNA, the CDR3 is TGCGCCAGCAGCTCCCGGGACAGGGGGTACGAGCAGTACTTC.

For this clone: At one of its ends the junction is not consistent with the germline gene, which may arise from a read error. This CDR3 reads CASSIGLPKTGELFF. In nucleotides, the CDR3 is TGTGCCAGCAGCATAGGACTGCCGAAAACCGGGGAGCTGTTTTTT. This chain joins TRBV9 and TRBJ2-2, with D possibly matching TRBD2 (5 bases). Germline lookup yields CDR1 SGDLS and CDR2 YYNGEE. The CDR3 is 15 amino acids.

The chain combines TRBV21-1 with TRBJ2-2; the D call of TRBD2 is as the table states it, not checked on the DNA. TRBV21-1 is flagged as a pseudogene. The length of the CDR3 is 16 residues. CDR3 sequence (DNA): TGTGCCAGCAGGGTAGCGGGAGAAACGAACACCGGGGAGCTGTTTTTT. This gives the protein CASRVAGETNTGELFF.

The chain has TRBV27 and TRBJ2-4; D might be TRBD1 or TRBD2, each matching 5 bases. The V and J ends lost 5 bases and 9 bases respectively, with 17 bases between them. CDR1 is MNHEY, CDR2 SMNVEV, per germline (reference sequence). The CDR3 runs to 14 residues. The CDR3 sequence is CASSPLIGDGIQYF. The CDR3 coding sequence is TGTGCCAGCAGTCCACTAATAGGGGACGGCATTCAGTACTTC.

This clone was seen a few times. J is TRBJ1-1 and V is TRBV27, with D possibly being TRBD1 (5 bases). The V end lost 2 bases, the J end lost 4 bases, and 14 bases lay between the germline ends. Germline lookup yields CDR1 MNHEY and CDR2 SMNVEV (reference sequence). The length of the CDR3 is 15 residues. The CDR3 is CASSLGGPRSTEAFF. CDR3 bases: TGTGCCAGCAGTTTAGGGGGACCGCGTAGCACTGAAGCTTTCTTT.

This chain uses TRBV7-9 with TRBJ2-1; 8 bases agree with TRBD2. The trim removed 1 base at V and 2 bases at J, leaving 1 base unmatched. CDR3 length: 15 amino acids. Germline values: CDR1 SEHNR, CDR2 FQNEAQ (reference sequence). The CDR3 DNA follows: TGTGCCAGCAGCTTAGTGCGGGAGGCCTACAATGAGCAGTTCTTC. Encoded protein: CASSLVREAYNEQFF.

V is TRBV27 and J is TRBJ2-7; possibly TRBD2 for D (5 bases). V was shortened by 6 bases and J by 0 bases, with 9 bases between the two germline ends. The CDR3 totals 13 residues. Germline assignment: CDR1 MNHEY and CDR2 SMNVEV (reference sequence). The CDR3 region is CASRLLGSYEQYF. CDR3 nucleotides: TGTGCCAGCAGATTACTAGGCTCCTACGAGCAGTACTTC.

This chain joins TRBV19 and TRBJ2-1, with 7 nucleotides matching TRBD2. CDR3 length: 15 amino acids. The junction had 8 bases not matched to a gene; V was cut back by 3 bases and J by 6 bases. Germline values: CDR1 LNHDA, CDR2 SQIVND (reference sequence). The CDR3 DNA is TGTGCCAGTAGTATCGTGGGAGGGCCCGCCAATGAGCAGTTCTTC. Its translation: CASSIVGGPANEQFF.

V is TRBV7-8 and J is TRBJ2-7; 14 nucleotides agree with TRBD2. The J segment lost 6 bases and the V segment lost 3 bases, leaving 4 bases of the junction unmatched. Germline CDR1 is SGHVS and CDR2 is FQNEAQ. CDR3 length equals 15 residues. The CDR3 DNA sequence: TGTGCCAGCAGCTTTACGACTAGCGGGAGGGGCGAGCAGTACTTC. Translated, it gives CASSFTTSGRGEQYF. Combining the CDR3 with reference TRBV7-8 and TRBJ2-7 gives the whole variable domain GAGVSQSPRYKVAKRGQDVALRCDPISGHVSLFWYQQALGQGPEFLTYFQNEAQLDKSGLPSDRFFAERPEGSVSTLKIQRTQQEDSAVYLCASSFTTSGRGEQYFGPGTRLTVT.

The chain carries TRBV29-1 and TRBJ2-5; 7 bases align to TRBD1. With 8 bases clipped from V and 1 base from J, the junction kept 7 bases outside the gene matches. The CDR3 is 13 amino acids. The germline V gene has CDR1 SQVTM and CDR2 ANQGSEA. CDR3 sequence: CSLTRTGQETQYF. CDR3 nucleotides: TGCAGCCTTACTCGGACAGGCCAAGAGACCCAGTACTTC.

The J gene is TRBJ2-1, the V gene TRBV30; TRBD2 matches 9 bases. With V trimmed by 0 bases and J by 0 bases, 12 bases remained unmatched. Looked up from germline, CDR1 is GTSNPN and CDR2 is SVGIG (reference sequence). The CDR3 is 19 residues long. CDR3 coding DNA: TGTGCCTGGAGTGTTATCACGAGGAGCGGGAGGATCTCCTACAATGAGCAGTTCTTC. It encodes CAWSVITRSGRISYNEQFF.

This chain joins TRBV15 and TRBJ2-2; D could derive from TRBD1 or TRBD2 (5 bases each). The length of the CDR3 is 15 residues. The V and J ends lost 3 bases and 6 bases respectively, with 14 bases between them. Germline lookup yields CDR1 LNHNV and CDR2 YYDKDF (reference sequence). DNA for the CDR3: TGTGCCACCAGCAGGCTCCAGGGACCGTCCGGGGAGCTGTTTTTT. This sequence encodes CATSRLQGPSGELFF.

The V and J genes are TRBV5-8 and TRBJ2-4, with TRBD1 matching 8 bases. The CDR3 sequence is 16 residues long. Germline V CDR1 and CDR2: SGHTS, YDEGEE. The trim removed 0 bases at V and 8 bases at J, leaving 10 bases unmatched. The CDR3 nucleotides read TGTGCCAGCAGCTTGGGCGTCCTTGGACAGGGCGACATTCAGTACTTC. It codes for CASSLGVLGQGDIQYF.

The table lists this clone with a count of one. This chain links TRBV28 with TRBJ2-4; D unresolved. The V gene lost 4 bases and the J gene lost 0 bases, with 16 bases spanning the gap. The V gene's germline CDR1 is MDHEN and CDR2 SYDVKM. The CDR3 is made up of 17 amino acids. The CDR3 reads CASSYSPGDLAKNIQYF. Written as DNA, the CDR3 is TGTGCCAGCAGTTACTCCCCAGGAGACTTAGCCAAAAACATTCAGTACTTC.

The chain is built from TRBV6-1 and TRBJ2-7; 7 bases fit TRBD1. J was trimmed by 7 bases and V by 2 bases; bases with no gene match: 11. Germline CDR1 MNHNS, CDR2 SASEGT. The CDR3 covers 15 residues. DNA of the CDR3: TGTGCCAGCAGTGAACCGAGACAGGGATTAAGGGAGCAGTACTTC. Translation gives CASSEPRQGLREQYF.

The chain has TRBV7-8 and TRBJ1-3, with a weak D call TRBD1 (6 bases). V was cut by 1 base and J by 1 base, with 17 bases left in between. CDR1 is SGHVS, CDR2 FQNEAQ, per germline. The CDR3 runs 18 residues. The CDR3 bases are TGTGCCAGCAGCTTAGGAGCCGGCAGGGGCTTTTCTGGAAACACCATATATTTT. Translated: CASSLGAGRGFSGNTIYF.

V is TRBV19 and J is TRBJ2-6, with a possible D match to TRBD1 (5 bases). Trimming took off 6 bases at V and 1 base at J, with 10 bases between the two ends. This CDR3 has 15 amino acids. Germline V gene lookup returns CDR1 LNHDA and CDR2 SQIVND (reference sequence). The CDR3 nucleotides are TGTGCCAGTAGCAACAGGCGGTCTGGGGCCAACGTCCTGACTTTC. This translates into CASSNRRSGANVLTF.

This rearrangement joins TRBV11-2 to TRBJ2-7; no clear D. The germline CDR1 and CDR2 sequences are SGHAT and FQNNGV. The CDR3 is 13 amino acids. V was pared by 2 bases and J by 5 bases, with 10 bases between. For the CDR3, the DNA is TGTGCCAGCAGCTTACCCCCTAAGAACGAGCAGTACTTC. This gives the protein CASSLPPKNEQYF.

DNA for the CDR3: TGTGCCAGCAGTTTATTAGGCCTTCAAGAGACCCAGTACTTC. The encoded protein is CASSLLGLQETQYF. The chain couples TRBV27 to TRBJ2-5; D is ambiguous. This CDR3 contains 14 residues. Trimming removed 1 base from V and 2 bases from J, with 8 bases in between. Germline V CDR1 and CDR2: MNHEY, SMNVEV (reference sequence).

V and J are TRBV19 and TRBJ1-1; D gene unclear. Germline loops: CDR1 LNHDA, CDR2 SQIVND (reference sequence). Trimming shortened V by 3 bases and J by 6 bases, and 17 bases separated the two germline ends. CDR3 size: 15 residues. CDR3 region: CASSIPRTKVAEAFF. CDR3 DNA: TGTGCCAGTAGTATTCCGAGGACCAAGGTCGCTGAAGCTTTCTTT.

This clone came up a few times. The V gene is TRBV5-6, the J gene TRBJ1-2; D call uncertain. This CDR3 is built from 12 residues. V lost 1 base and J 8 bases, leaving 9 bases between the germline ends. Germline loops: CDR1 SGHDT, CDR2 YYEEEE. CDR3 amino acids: CASSLSPGGYTF. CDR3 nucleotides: TGTGCCAGCAGCTTGTCCCCGGGGGGCTACACCTTC.

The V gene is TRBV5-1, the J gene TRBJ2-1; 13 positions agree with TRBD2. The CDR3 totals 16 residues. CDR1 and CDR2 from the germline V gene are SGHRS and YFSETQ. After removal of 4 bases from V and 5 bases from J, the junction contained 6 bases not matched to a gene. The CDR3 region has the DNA TGCGCCAGCAGCGAGGGACTAGCGGGACTCGACAATGAGCAGTTCTTC. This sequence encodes CASSEGLAGLDNEQFF.

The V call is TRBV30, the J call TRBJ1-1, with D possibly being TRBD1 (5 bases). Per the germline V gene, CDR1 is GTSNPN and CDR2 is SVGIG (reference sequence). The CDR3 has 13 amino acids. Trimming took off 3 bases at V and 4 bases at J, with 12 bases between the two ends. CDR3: CAWRQGGATEAFF. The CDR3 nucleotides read TGTGCCTGGAGGCAGGGTGGTGCCACTGAAGCTTTCTTT.

Here the CDR3 reads CASSRIGESEKLFF. DNA of the CDR3: TGTGCCAGCAGTAGAATAGGGGAGAGTGAAAAACTGTTTTTT. The rearrangement joins TRBV27 to TRBJ1-4, with a tentative D call TRBD1 (5 bases). This CDR3 is built from 14 residues. Germline V gene lookup returns CDR1 MNHEY and CDR2 SMNVEV (reference sequence). The V gene lost 5 bases and the J gene lost 7 bases, with 14 bases spanning the gap.

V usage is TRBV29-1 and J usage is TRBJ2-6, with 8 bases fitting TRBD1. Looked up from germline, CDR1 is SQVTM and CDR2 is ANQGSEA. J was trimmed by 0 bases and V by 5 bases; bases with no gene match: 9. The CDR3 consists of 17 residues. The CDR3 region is CSVMGTGGDSGANVLTF. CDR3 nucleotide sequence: TGCAGCGTTATGGGAACAGGGGGAGACTCTGGGGCCAACGTCCTGACTTTC.

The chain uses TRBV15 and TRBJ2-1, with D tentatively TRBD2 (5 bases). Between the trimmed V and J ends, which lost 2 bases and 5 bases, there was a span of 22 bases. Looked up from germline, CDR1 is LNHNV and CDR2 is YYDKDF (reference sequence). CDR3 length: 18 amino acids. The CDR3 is CATSRIPGGLGWNNEQFF. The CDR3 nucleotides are TGTGCCACCAGCAGAATCCCAGGTGGACTCGGATGGAACAATGAGCAGTTCTTC. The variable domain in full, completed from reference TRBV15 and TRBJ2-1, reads DAMVIQNPRYQVTQFGKPVTLSCSQTLNHNVMYWYQQKSSQAPKLLFHYYDKDFNNEADTPDNFQSRRPNTSFCFLDIRSPGLGDTAMYLCATSRIPGGLGWNNEQFFGPGTRLTVL.